This TCR beta chain was captured in a study of control samples from healthy donors and cancer patients. Clones were read by immunoSEQ multiplex PCR, and TCRdb kept only the in-frame ones, dropping some. This table has around 130,000 clones, 89% appearing once. Deletions cut 4 bases from V and 2 bases from J, with 17 bases between. The V gene's germline CDR1 is LGHDT and CDR2 YNNKEL (reference sequence). This CDR3 is 16 amino acids long. The chain has TRBV3-1 (or the pseudogene TRBV3-2) and TRBJ1-2; D might be TRBD1 (6 bases). Input material: blood. The sequence was obtained from a man in his fifties in good health. CDR3 nucleotides: TGTGCCAGCAGCCCACCACTAAGGCAGGGGAACTATGGCTACACCTTC. It is translated as CASSPPLRQGNYGYTF.